In its sample, the clone carrying this T cell receptor (beta chain) was seen a few times. Its specificity is not known. MiXCR was run by TCRdb on the RT-PCR reads, yielding one entry per CDR3 protein. The data show more than 250,000 distinct CDR3 sequences, around a fifth seen once. V was pared by 4 bases and J by 0 bases, with 13 bases between. Looked up from germline, CDR1 is LNHDA and CDR2 is SQIVND (reference sequence). This CDR3 has 16 residues. This sample stems from a study of response to subunit inactivated influenza vaccine. Whole-study results and caveats: After each seasonal influenza vaccination, few new T cells are recruited, the authors suggested.

This receptor was identified in a man in his fifties or sixties who received an inactivated influenza vaccine. This sequence joins TRBV19 and TRBJ1-5; D not certain. Here the sequenced sample was PBMCs from blood, taken less than 22 months after vaccination. CDR3 region: CASSSSWTVSNQPQHF. CDR3 sequence (DNA): TGTGCCAGTAGTAGCTCATGGACGGTTAGCAATCAGCCCCAGCATTTT.